A selection of T cell receptor beta chains follows, all from one sample in a study of human thymus T cells. Generated by immunoSEQ multiplex PCR, the TCRdb table keeps only in-frame clones and is missing some. Found here are tens of thousands of clones, 95% of them singletons; the top ten hold about 0.03%. Sequencing was carried out using thymus tissue. The source is a girl under three years old with a congenital heart defect but otherwise immunologically healthy. CDR3s include the opening cysteine and the closing phenylalanine or tryptophan. The order of the fields is CDR3 length, J gene, D gene, clone size, V gene, CDR3 DNA, CDR3 protein. D genes are given only for firm matches. Clone sizes are given selectively: once, few, many, or a class where the clone is expanded.

length: 16
J: TRBJ2-1
D: TRBD2
size: NA
V: TRBV27
DNA: TGTGCCAGCAGTTCCTCGGGACTAGGGCTCGACAATGAGCAGTTCTTC
CDR3: CASSSSGLGLDNEQFF

length: 15
J: TRBJ1-5
D: TRBD1
size: NA
V: TRBV25-1
DNA: TGTGCCAGCAGTCAAGGGGCAGGGGGTAATCAGCCCCAGCATTTT
CDR3: CASSQGAGGNQPQHF

length: 18
J: TRBJ2-5
D: NA
size: NA
V: TRBV29-1
DNA: TGCAGCCATACCAACCGGGACACCCAGGACCTAATTCAAGAGACCCAGTACTTC
CDR3: CSHTNRDTQDLIQETQYF

length: 11
J: TRBJ1-1
D: NA
size: NA
V: TRBV5-6
DNA: TGTGCCAGCAGCTTTTTTACTGAAGCTTTCTTT
CDR3: CASSFFTEAFF

length: 16
J: TRBJ2-1
D: NA
size: NA
V: TRBV7-6
DNA: TGTGCCAGCAGCTCTACCGGGATTCGAATCTACAATGAGCAGTTCTTC
CDR3: CASSSTGIRIYNEQFF

length: 11
J: TRBJ1-2
D: NA
size: NA
V: TRBV10-3
DNA: TGTGCCATCAGTGTACGGGGTGGCTACACCTTC
CDR3: CAISVRGGYTF

length: 13
J: TRBJ1-2
D: NA
size: once
V: TRBV2
DNA: TGTGCCAGCAGTGACGGCCAGGTGAGGGGCTACACCTTC
CDR3: CASSDGQVRGYTF

length: 15
J: TRBJ2-7
D: TRBD1
size: NA
V: TRBV27
DNA: TGTGCCAGCAGTTACTCGGACAGGGAAAAGAACGAGCAGTACTTC
CDR3: CASSYSDREKNEQYF

length: 15
J: TRBJ1-4
D: NA
size: few
V: TRBV14
DNA: TGTGCCAGCAGCCTCACGGGACGGAGTAATGAAAAACTGTTTTTT
CDR3: CASSLTGRSNEKLFF

length: 16
J: TRBJ2-1
D: TRBD1
size: once
V: TRBV7-9
DNA: TGTGCCAGCAGCCTTGAGACAGGGTTCTCCTACAATGAGCAGTTCTTC
CDR3: CASSLETGFSYNEQFF

length: 15
J: TRBJ2-1
D: TRBD2
size: NA
V: TRBV25-1
DNA: TGTGCCAGCAGTGCTGATGACGGACTAGACAATGAGCAGTTCTTC
CDR3: CASSADDGLDNEQFF

length: 11
J: TRBJ2-3
D: NA
size: NA
V: TRBV30
DNA: TGTGCCTGGAGTGGAACAGATACGCAGTATTTT
CDR3: CAWSGTDTQYF

length: 15
J: TRBJ1-3
D: TRBD1
size: NA
V: TRBV27
DNA: TGTGCCAGCAGTTTACAGGGGGGAACTGGAAACACCATATATTTT
CDR3: CASSLQGGTGNTIYF

length: 13
J: TRBJ2-5
D: NA
size: NA
V: TRBV5-1
DNA: TGCGCCAGCAGTAGGCTAGTGCGAGAGACCCAGTACTTC
CDR3: CASSRLVRETQYF

length: 15
J: TRBJ2-7
D: TRBD1
size: NA
V: TRBV28
DNA: TGTGCCAGCAGTTTTGGGGGACAGACCCATTACGAGCAGTACTTC
CDR3: CASSFGGQTHYEQYF

length: 15
J: TRBJ1-2
D: NA
size: once
V: TRBV28
DNA: TGTGCCAGCAGTCCACGCCCGCTATCCAAGGGTGGCTACACCTTC
CDR3: CASSPRPLSKGGYTF

length: 14
J: TRBJ2-1
D: NA
size: NA
V: TRBV27
DNA: TGTGCCAGCAGTTTATCCCCCGGGGACAATGAGCAGTTCTTC
CDR3: CASSLSPGDNEQFF

length: 15
J: TRBJ2-7
D: TRBD1
size: NA
V: TRBV2
DNA: TGTGCCAGCAGTGTTAACAGGGGTCTTTCATACGAGCAGTACTTC
CDR3: CASSVNRGLSYEQYF

length: 18
J: TRBJ1-4
D: TRBD1
size: NA
V: TRBV28
DNA: TGTGCCAGCAGTCCCTGTCCCGGGACAGGGGAAGGAGGTGAAAAACTGTTTTTT
CDR3: CASSPCPGTGEGGEKLFF

length: 15
J: TRBJ2-7
D: NA
size: NA
V: TRBV5-1
DNA: TGCGCCAGCAGCTTGGTGGCAGGGCTTACCTACGAGCAGTACTTC
CDR3: CASSLVAGLTYEQYF

length: 13
J: TRBJ1-2
D: NA
size: NA
V: TRBV25-1
DNA: TGTGCCACCCAAAATGGAGGTTTCTATGGCTACACCTTC
CDR3: CATQNGGFYGYTF

length: 16
J: TRBJ2-7
D: NA
size: NA
V: TRBV5-6
DNA: TGTGCCAGCAGCTTGGAGCGGGCGGACCCCTGGTACGAGCAGTACTTC
CDR3: CASSLERADPWYEQYF

length: 15
J: TRBJ1-1
D: NA
size: NA
V: TRBV27
DNA: TGTGCCAGCTTCCTACAGGGTCCTCCGAACACTGAAGCTTTCTTT
CDR3: CASFLQGPPNTEAFF

length: 15
J: TRBJ2-3
D: NA
size: NA
V: TRBV10-3
DNA: TGTGCCATCAGTGACCCCATTACGGGCCCAGATACGCAGTATTTT
CDR3: CAISDPITGPDTQYF

length: 15
J: TRBJ2-5
D: TRBD2
size: NA
V: TRBV5-1
DNA: TGCGCCAGCAGCTCCCCGCCAGCGGGGGAAGAGACCCAGTACTTC
CDR3: CASSSPPAGEETQYF

length: 14
J: TRBJ2-5
D: NA
size: NA
V: TRBV15
DNA: TGTGCCACCAGTTCTACCCGAACTGGAGAGACCCAGTACTTC
CDR3: CATSSTRTGETQYF

length: 14
J: TRBJ2-3
D: NA
size: NA
V: TRBV19
DNA: TGTGCCAGTAGTCCAAGGCCCGGACCAGATACGCAGTATTTT
CDR3: CASSPRPGPDTQYF

length: 16
J: TRBJ2-5
D: TRBD2
size: NA
V: TRBV11-2
DNA: TGTGCCAGCAGCTCGACTAGCGGGAGGGGGAAAGAGACCCAGTACTTC
CDR3: CASSSTSGRGKETQYF

length: 16
J: TRBJ2-5
D: NA
size: NA
V: TRBV19
DNA: TGTGCCAGTAGTATACGTTTGGATCGAGGTTTCTCGGCCCAGTACTTC
CDR3: CASSIRLDRGFSAQYF

length: 13
J: TRBJ2-1
D: NA
size: NA
V: TRBV5-1
DNA: TGCGCCAGCGGGGTCGGTTCCTACAATGAGCAGTTCTTC
CDR3: CASGVGSYNEQFF

length: 17
J: TRBJ2-1
D: TRBD2
size: NA
V: TRBV7-3
DNA: TGTGCCAGCAGCTTAGAACCAAGCGGGAGCCCCTACAATGAGCAGTTCTTC
CDR3: CASSLEPSGSPYNEQFF

length: 10
J: TRBJ2-5
D: NA
size: NA
V: TRBV20-1
DNA: TGCAGTGCTCGGGGGGAGACCCAGTACTTC
CDR3: CSARGETQYF

length: 14
J: TRBJ1-2
D: NA
size: NA
V: TRBV2
DNA: TGTGCCAGCAGTGATACAGGGTTCAACTATGGCTACACCTTC
CDR3: CASSDTGFNYGYTF

length: 16
J: TRBJ2-6
D: NA
size: NA
V: TRBV28
DNA: TGTGCCAGCAGTCGCCCGGCCGTCTCTGGGGCCAACGTCCTGACTTTC
CDR3: CASSRPAVSGANVLTF

length: 17
J: TRBJ2-5
D: TRBD1
size: NA
V: TRBV7-2
DNA: TGTGCCAGCAGCTTAGCGGTGTGGACAGGGTCGAAAGAGACCCAGTACTTC
CDR3: CASSLAVWTGSKETQYF

length: 14
J: TRBJ1-5
D: TRBD1
size: once
V: TRBV4-1
DNA: TGCGCCAGCAGCCAAGCGGGACAGGGTCAGCCCCAGCATTTT
CDR3: CASSQAGQGQPQHF

length: 16
J: TRBJ1-3
D: NA
size: NA
V: TRBV28
DNA: TGTGCCAGCAGTTTACTGGACAGTAGCTCTGGAAACACCATATATTTT
CDR3: CASSLLDSSSGNTIYF

length: 16
J: TRBJ2-3
D: NA
size: NA
V: TRBV18
DNA: TGTGCCAGCTCACCACGGGGGGCTAAGGGCACAGATACGCAGTATTTT
CDR3: CASSPRGAKGTDTQYF

length: 16
J: TRBJ2-3
D: NA
size: NA
V: TRBV10-2
DNA: TGCGCCAGCAGTGAGTCCCGGGGAGCTAGCACAGATACGCAGTATTTT
CDR3: CASSESRGASTDTQYF

length: 17
J: TRBJ1-1
D: TRBD1
size: NA
V: TRBV5-4
DNA: TGTGCCAGCAGCTTGCAGGGACAGATAGGGGCGAACACTGAAGCTTTCTTT
CDR3: CASSLQGQIGANTEAFF

length: 16
J: TRBJ1-5
D: TRBD1
size: NA
V: TRBV7-2
DNA: TGTGCCAGCAGCTTAGCCGGGACAGGGGGCAATCAGCCCCAGCATTTT
CDR3: CASSLAGTGGNQPQHF

length: 18
J: TRBJ2-1
D: TRBD2
size: NA
V: TRBV5-1
DNA: TGCGCCAGCAGTGCCGGGACTAGCGGGAGGAGGACCTACAATGAGCAGTTCTTC
CDR3: CASSAGTSGRRTYNEQFF

length: 15
J: TRBJ1-1
D: NA
size: NA
V: TRBV7-2
DNA: TGTGCCAGCAGCCGATACAGCCCGGTCGTCCCTGAAGCTTTCTTT
CDR3: CASSRYSPVVPEAFF

length: 15
J: TRBJ2-1
D: TRBD2
size: NA
V: TRBV6-1
DNA: TGTGCCAGCAGGACTAGCGGGAGAGGTCGGAATGAGCAGTTCTTC
CDR3: CASRTSGRGRNEQFF